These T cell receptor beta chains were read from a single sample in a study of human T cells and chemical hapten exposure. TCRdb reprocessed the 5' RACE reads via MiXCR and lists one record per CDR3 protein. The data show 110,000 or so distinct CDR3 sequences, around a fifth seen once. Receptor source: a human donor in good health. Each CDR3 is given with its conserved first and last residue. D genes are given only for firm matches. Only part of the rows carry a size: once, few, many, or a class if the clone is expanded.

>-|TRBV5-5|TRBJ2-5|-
CASSPIAGTLQETQYF
TGTGCCAGCAGCCCCATAGCAGGGACCCTCCAAGAGACCCAGTACTTC
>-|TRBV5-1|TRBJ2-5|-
CASSTSKDQYF
TGCGCCAGCAGCACCTCCAAGGACCAGTACTTC
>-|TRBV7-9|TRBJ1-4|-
CASSLVANEGREKLFF
TGTGCCAGCAGCTTAGTAGCCAACGAAGGGCGGGAAAAACTGTTTTTT
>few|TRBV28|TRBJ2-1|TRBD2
CASSFQGTRSEQFF
TGTGCCAGCAGTTTCCAGGGGACTAGAAGTGAGCAGTTCTTC
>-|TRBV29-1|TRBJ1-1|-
CSVEGQGRTEAFF
TGCAGCGTTGAAGGCCAGGGGAGGACTGAAGCTTTCTTT
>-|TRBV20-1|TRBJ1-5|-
CSARDPGYSNQPQHF
TGCAGTGCTAGGGATCCGGGATATAGCAATCAGCCCCAGCATTTT
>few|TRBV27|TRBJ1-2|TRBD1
CASSFGTPGGTGGGYTF
TGTGCCAGCAGTTTCGGGACCCCAGGAGGGACAGGTGGGGGCTACACCTTC
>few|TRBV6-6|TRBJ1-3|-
CASYSRGVKGNTIYF
TGTGCCAGCTACTCACGGGGGGTTAAAGGAAACACCATATATTTT
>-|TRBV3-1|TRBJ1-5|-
CASSQTGSSNQPQHF
TGTGCCAGCAGCCAAACAGGGAGTAGCAATCAGCCCCAGCATTTT
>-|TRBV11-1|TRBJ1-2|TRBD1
CASSHRDREGGYTF
TGTGCCAGCAGCCACCGGGACAGGGAAGGAGGCTACACCTTC
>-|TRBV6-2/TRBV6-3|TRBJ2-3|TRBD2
CASSRSGSPDTQYF
TGTGCCAGCAGCCGAAGCGGGAGCCCAGATACGCAGTATTTT
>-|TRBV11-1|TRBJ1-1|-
CASSFDRAFGAEAFF
TGTGCCAGCAGCTTCGACCGGGCGTTCGGGGCTGAAGCTTTCTTT
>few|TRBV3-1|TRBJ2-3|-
CASSQEAGADTQYF
TGTGCCAGCAGCCAAGAAGCGGGCGCAGATACGCAGTATTTT
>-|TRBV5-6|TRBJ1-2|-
CASSLDGDLPYGYTF
TGTGCCAGCAGCTTGGACGGGGATCTACCCTATGGCTACACCTTC
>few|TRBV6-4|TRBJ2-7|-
CASKTEGLSRTYEQYF
TGTGCCAGCAAGACTGAGGGGTTGAGTAGGACCTACGAGCAGTACTTC
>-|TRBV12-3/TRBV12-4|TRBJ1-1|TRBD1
CASSPRTGSRNTEAFF
TGTGCCAGCAGTCCGAGGACAGGGTCGAGGAACACTGAAGCTTTCTTT